Listed below are T cell receptor beta chains from one sample, sequenced in a study of technical replicates of blood from a handful of donors. Assay used: immunoSEQ multiplex PCR; TCRdb lists only in-frame clones, some missing. The data hold 67,000 or so clones, with around 95% observed a single time. The sample comprised T cells isolated from PBMCs. The receptors were sampled from a human donor in good health. Each CDR3 is given with its conserved first and last residue. Fields, in order: V gene, D gene, J gene, CDR3 protein. The D gene is left open where the match is weak.

>TRBV5-6|TRBD1|TRBJ1-4
CASSQGQGVKKLFF
>TRBV15|-|TRBJ2-5
CATSRSRGLETQYF
>TRBV6-6|TRBD1|TRBJ1-4
CASSLPGQGAREKLFF
>TRBV7-9|-|TRBJ2-7
CASSPTDYEQYF
>TRBV28|-|TRBJ2-1
CASSINRSEQFF
>TRBV29-1|-|TRBJ1-4
CSVAEAAQPEKLFF
>TRBV5-6|-|TRBJ2-2
CASSANPRDSGPGELFF
>TRBV4-1|TRBD1|TRBJ1-2
CASSQVAGDRGGYGYTF
>TRBV5-6|-|TRBJ2-2
CASSILAGSTGELFF
>TRBV10-1|-|TRBJ2-2
CASSENSAGELFF
>TRBV7-6|TRBD2|TRBJ2-1
CASSPPSGGVGHEQFF
>TRBV10-1|-|TRBJ2-1
CASSERSRAPGPWRAPHNEQFF
>TRBV13|-|TRBJ2-7
CASSLGGVPSYEQYF
>TRBV11-2|TRBD1|TRBJ2-2
CASSQELTGAANTGELFF
>TRBV5-1|TRBD1|TRBJ2-1
CASSHDRAANEQFF
>TRBV2|-|TRBJ1-2
CASSERRDDYGYTF
>TRBV11-2|TRBD1|TRBJ1-2
CASSSGQRYGYTF
>TRBV11-3|-|TRBJ2-2
CASSPRENTGELFF
>TRBV7-9|TRBD1|TRBJ2-5
CASSPPRGRGGTQYF
>TRBV4-1|TRBD1|TRBJ2-6
CASSLLGGQDLSGANVLTF
>TRBV5-8|TRBD1|TRBJ1-1
CASSLPGQGWTEAFF
>TRBV11-3|TRBD1|TRBJ1-6
CASSFQGANSPLHF
>TRBV14|-|TRBJ2-1
CASSQTKRGGNEQFF
>TRBV5-1|TRBD2|TRBJ2-1
CASSLGLADYNEQFF
>TRBV14|TRBD1|TRBJ2-5
CASSQPGQPQETQYF
>TRBV29-1|-|TRBJ1-2
CSAEGQGSYTF
>TRBV11-3|-|TRBJ2-7
CASSLEVRVNSDYEQYF
>TRBV7-9|-|TRBJ1-1
CASSFKRGNTEAFF
>TRBV6-6|TRBD2|TRBJ2-7
CASSLRAGAISYEQYF